These 10 T cell receptor beta chains were all obtained from the same sample, sequenced in a study of spatial heterogeneity in lung cancer. TCRdb re-derived calls from the 5' RACE reads in MiXCR, one entry per CDR3 protein. The table shows 40,000 to 50,000 distinct CDR3 sequences, with roughly a tenth occurring only once. Time point indicated: blood at routine non-recurrence follow-up after resection. Sequencing was performed on PBMCs, taken at follow-up. The receptors stem from a female donor with early-stage non-small cell lung cancer.

The chain has TRBV5-1 and TRBJ2-6; no clear D gene. Germline CDR1 reads SGHRS; CDR2 reads YFSETQ. The CDR3 runs to 15 residues. Trimming pared 6 bases from V and 2 bases from J, leaving 12 bases between. The CDR3 DNA sequence: TGCGCCAGCACCCCTGTGGGGACTGGGGCCAACGTCCTGACTTTC. Translation gives CASTPVGTGANVLTF.

This clonotype was observed many times. This chain uses TRBV30 with TRBJ2-1; 12 bases are a match to TRBD2. The CDR3 is made up of 17 amino acids. Trimming took 0 bases from V and 4 from J; bases not matched to a gene: 7. Germline V gene data show CDR1 as GTSNPN and CDR2 as SVGIG (reference sequence). The CDR3 spells CAWSVLGLAGGYNEQFF. CDR3 coding DNA: TGTGCCTGGAGTGTATTGGGTCTAGCGGGGGGGTACAATGAGCAGTTCTTC.

This clonotype was picked up many times. The chain combines TRBV20-1 with TRBJ2-7; 7 nucleotides agree with TRBD2. After removal of 6 bases from V and 6 bases from J, the junction contained 8 bases not matched to a gene. CDR1 and CDR2 from the germline V gene are DFQATT and SNEGSKA (reference sequence). The CDR3 spans 12 residues. The CDR3 DNA follows: TGCAGTGCCCCGGGACTATTGAGCGAGCAGTACTTC. This codes for CSAPGLLSEQYF.

This clonotype was detected many times. CDR3 amino acids: CASSPGTRDYEQYF. The CDR3 region has the DNA TGTGCCAGCTCGCCCGGGACAAGAGACTACGAGCAGTACTTC. The chain recombines TRBV18 with TRBJ2-7; TRBD1 might be the D (6 bases). This CDR3 region has 14 residues. V was pared by 6 bases and J by 3 bases, with 15 bases between. CDR1 KGHSH and CDR2 LQKENI come from the germline V gene.

In its sample, this clonotype was seen a few times. This chain links TRBV19 with TRBJ1-1; the D is unclear. The CDR3 covers 14 residues. Looked up from germline, CDR1 is LNHDA and CDR2 is SQIVND (reference sequence). V shed 3 bases and J shed 4 bases, with 12 bases lying between them. The CDR3 spells CASSIADIGTEAFF. DNA of the CDR3: TGTGCCAGTAGTATCGCCGACATAGGCACTGAAGCTTTCTTT. Full variable domain (missing parts from reference TRBV19 and TRBJ1-1): DGGITQSPKYLFRKEGQNVTLSCEQNLNHDAMYWYRQDPGQGLRLIYYSQIVNDFQKGDIAEGYSVSREKKESFPLTVTSAQKNPTAFYLCASSIADIGTEAFFGQGTRLTVV.

This clonotype has only a few counts. The genes are TRBV29-1 and TRBJ1-2, with 8 bases that match TRBD1. V was clipped by 3 bases and J by 7 bases; unmatched bases: 10. The CDR3 consists of 14 residues. Germline assignment: CDR1 SQVTM and CDR2 ANQGSEA. The CDR3 nucleotides are TGCAGCGTTGAGTTCCCGCCAGGGGGCATTGGCTACACCTTC. The encoded protein is CSVEFPPGGIGYTF.

The chain is built from TRBV3-1 and TRBJ1-5; 8 bases match TRBD1. The V and J ends lost 3 bases and 4 bases, in that order; junction bases with no gene match: 2. Germline V gives CDR1 LGHDT, CDR2 YNNKEL (reference sequence). CDR3 size: 14 residues. Here the CDR3 reads CASSHRGPNQPQHF. CDR3 in DNA: TGTGCCAGCAGCCACAGGGGGCCGAATCAGCCCCAGCATTTT.

The chain joins TRBV7-2 to TRBJ2-1, with 15 bases matching TRBD2. CDR1 SGHTA and CDR2 FQGNSA come from the germline V gene. V shed 0 bases and J 4 bases; nucleotides not matched to a gene: 1. This CDR3 is 17 amino acids long. The chain's CDR3 is CASSLAGLAGGYNEQFF. The CDR3 nucleotides are TGTGCCAGCAGCTTAGCCGGACTAGCGGGGGGGTACAATGAGCAGTTCTTC.

This clonotype appeared a few times. The chain is built from TRBV18 and TRBJ1-5; the D gene is possibly TRBD1 (5 bases). The CDR3 spans 16 residues. V was cut by 2 bases and J by 3 bases, with 14 bases left in between. In germline, CDR1 is KGHSH, CDR2 LQKENI. The CDR3 spells CASSPNLRQHNQPQHF. CDR3 bases: TGTGCCAGCTCACCAAACTTGCGACAGCACAATCAGCCCCAGCATTTT. The whole variable domain, filled in from reference TRBV18 and TRBJ1-5, reads NAGVMQNPRHLVRRRGQEARLRCSPMKGHSHVYWYRQLPEEGLKFMVYLQKENIIDESGMPKERFSAEFPKEGPSILRIQQVVRGDSAAYFCASSPNLRQHNQPQHFGDGTRLSIL.

This chain uses TRBV15 with TRBJ1-6; tentatively, D is TRBD1 (6 bases). This CDR3 contains 15 residues. In germline, CDR1 is LNHNV, CDR2 YYDKDF (reference sequence). Trimming took 0 bases from V and 5 from J, leaving 8 bases between them. The DNA of the CDR3 is TGTGCCACCAGCAGAGATCCAGGGGATAATTCACCCCTCCACTTT. This gives the protein CATSRDPGDNSPLHF.